These T cell receptor beta chains were read from a single sample in a study of blood T cell repertoires in COVID-19. Method: immunoSEQ multiplex PCR; TCRdb's copy keeps in-frame clones and lacks some. The repertoire consists of fewer than 300,000 clones, with approximately 87% occurring once and the leading ten covering about 2.5%. Input material: peripheral blood. These receptors were collected from a woman aged 45-59 years with acute or convalescent COVID-19. Each CDR3 is given with its conserved first and last residue.

V gene: TRBV28
J gene: TRBJ2-1
CDR3 protein: CASSEGVDEQFF

V gene: TRBV29-1
J gene: TRBJ2-3
CDR3 protein: CSVEQREARDTQYF

V gene: TRBV30
J gene: TRBJ1-2
CDR3 protein: CAWQDRGGYGYTF

V gene: TRBV18
J gene: TRBJ2-2
CDR3 protein: CASSPGTGDGELFF

V gene: TRBV5-5
J gene: TRBJ1-1
CDR3 protein: CASSLDAGANTEAFF

V gene: TRBV7-9
J gene: TRBJ2-5
CDR3 protein: CASSLGLAEQETQYF

V gene: TRBV7-9
J gene: TRBJ1-2
CDR3 protein: CASSLVTGGVGYGYTF

V gene: TRBV5-1
J gene: TRBJ1-4
CDR3 protein: CASSAGTDNEKLFF

V gene: TRBV10-3
J gene: TRBJ2-2
CDR3 protein: CAILGTSGRNTGELFF

V gene: TRBV18
J gene: TRBJ1-1
CDR3 protein: CASSPVSDRGGGAFF